A selection of T cell receptor beta chains follows, all from one sample in a study of radiation and T cells in renal cell carcinoma. Sequencing used immunoSEQ multiplex PCR; TCRdb keeps in-frame clones, though not all of them. The data contain just over 15,000 clones, roughly 56% of them singletons. The sample in question was tumor tissue, obtained from a patient whose treatment was nephrectomy without radiotherapy. These receptors were collected from a man between 50 and 59 years old with renal cell carcinoma. Each CDR3 is given with its conserved first and last residue. D genes are given only for firm matches. A clone size is listed for some rows: how often the clone was seen (once, few, many), or a class if it is expanded.

j_gene,v_gene,d_gene,abundance,CDR3nt,CDR3aa
TRBJ2-2,TRBV6-1,TRBD2,few,TGTGCCAGCAGTGTTAGCGGGGGGAACACCGGGGAGCTGTTTTTT,CASSVSGGNTGELFF
TRBJ2-2,TRBV30,TRBD2,NA,TGTGCCTGGACTAGCGGGAGAAAACAAGCCGGGGAGCTGTTTTTT,CAWTSGRKQAGELFF
TRBJ2-3,TRBV4-1,TRBD2,NA,TGCGCCAGCAGCCAGGTACTAGCGGACACAGATACGCAGTATTTT,CASSQVLADTDTQYF
TRBJ2-3,TRBV11-2,TRBD2,NA,TGTGCCAGCAGCTTGGAGCCGGGGGGTAAATATACGCAGTATTTT,CASSLEPGGKYTQYF
TRBJ2-3,TRBV9,NA,NA,TGTGCCAGCAGCGTAAGGATAGCAACAGATACGCAGTATTTT,CASSVRIATDTQYF
TRBJ2-7,TRBV10-1,NA,NA,TGCGCCAGCAGTGAGGGGGACCTTCCCTACGAGCAGTACTTC,CASSEGDLPYEQYF
TRBJ2-5,TRBV11-3,NA,NA,TGTGCCAGCAGCTCCTTCGTAGGGGACCAAGAGACCCAGTACTTC,CASSSFVGDQETQYF
TRBJ2-2,TRBV21-1,NA,many,TGTGCCAGCAGCAAAGGCAAACAGGGTAACACCGGGGAGCTGTTTTTT,CASSKGKQGNTGELFF
TRBJ1-6,TRBV28,NA,medium-sized,TGTGCCAGCAAAAGGGGAGGCGATAATTCACCCCTCCACTTT,CASKRGGDNSPLHF
TRBJ2-2,TRBV29-1,NA,NA,TGCAGCGTTCTCTTAGGCCGCACCGGGGAGCTGTTTTTT,CSVLLGRTGELFF
TRBJ1-2,TRBV27,NA,NA,TGTGCCAGCAGTTTACGGCAGGGAAGGGTGGATGGCTACACCTTC,CASSLRQGRVDGYTF